Following are 12 T cell receptor beta chains from one sample sequenced in a study of blood T cells in healthy people across ages. The second PCR ran roughly 6 to 11 cycles with a sample-barcoded 5' primer and J-beta primers. From the 5' RACE reads, TCRdb called clonotypes with MiXCR, one entry per CDR3 protein. Of about 1.4 million distinct CDR3 sequences listed, around 55% were seen once; the top ten hold over 5.5%. Source material: blood. The source is a man aged 18 to 30 in good health.

This chain links TRBV7-2 with TRBJ2-1, with D perhaps given as TRBD1 or TRBD2 (6 bases each). The V end was cut by 1 base, the J end by 8 bases, with 12 bases between. This CDR3 has 14 amino acids. Germline CDR1 and CDR2: SGHTA and FQGNSA. The CDR3 DNA is TGTGCCAGCAGCTTAGAGGGGGGAAGGGATGAGCAGTTCTTC. It encodes CASSLEGGRDEQFF.

The V call is TRBV4-1, the J call TRBJ2-7; 11 bases map to TRBD1. Trimming at V came to 1 base and at J to 2 bases, leaving 4 bases not matched to a gene. Germline V gene sequence: CDR1 MGHRA, CDR2 YSYEKL. The CDR3 runs to 16 residues. The CDR3 coding sequence is TGCGCCAGCAGCCAAGGCCTGGGACAGGGGGCCTACGAGCAGTACTTC. Translation: CASSQGLGQGAYEQYF.

This chain uses TRBV29-1 with TRBJ2-7, with 9 nucleotides matching TRBD1. Gene TRBJ2-5 matches the end of the DNA better, so the J call may be wrong. Germline-derived CDR1 and CDR2 are SQVTM and ANQGSEA. The CDR3 extends over 13 amino acids. The CDR3 nucleotides read TGCAGCGGCCGACAGGGGGTACAAGAGACCCAGTACTTC. This sequence encodes CSGRQGVQETQYF.

The chain carries TRBV5-1 and TRBJ2-2, with unresolved D. The V end lost 0 bases, the J end lost 6 bases, and 9 bases lay between the germline ends. Germline V CDR1 and CDR2: SGHRS, YFSETQ. The CDR3 consists of 14 residues. In DNA, the CDR3 is TGCGCCAGCAGCTTGGACGCCAGACCCGGGGAGCTGTTTTTT. Protein: CASSLDARPGELFF.

The chain is built from TRBV4-1 and TRBJ2-7; no reliable D call. The CDR3 has 16 residues. Germline-derived CDR1 and CDR2 are MGHRA and YSYEKL. Trimming cost V 4 bases and J 0 bases, with 16 bases left between them. The CDR3 loop is CASSPFHTTSSYEQYF. CDR3 coding DNA: TGCGCCAGCAGCCCATTCCACACGACGAGCTCCTACGAGCAGTACTTC.

The chain links TRBV5-1 to TRBJ1-6; no clear D. Germline V gene data show CDR1 as SGHRS and CDR2 as YFSETQ. V shed 0 bases and J shed 10 bases, with 20 bases lying between them. The CDR3 totals 17 residues. The CDR3 protein is CASSLAHEGLVGSPLHF. The CDR3 DNA sequence: TGCGCCAGCAGCTTGGCCCACGAAGGACTAGTAGGGTCACCCCTCCACTTT.

This chain joins TRBV12-5 and TRBJ2-1; D call uncertain. Germline V gives CDR1 LGHNT, CDR2 FRNRAP. The CDR3 runs to 13 residues. V shed 5 bases and J shed 5 bases, with 10 bases lying between them. CDR3 sequence: CASGPTTHNEQFF. The DNA for the CDR3 is TGTGCTAGTGGTCCGACAACGCACAATGAGCAGTTCTTC.

The genes are TRBV24-1 and TRBJ1-2, with 7 positions matching TRBD1. The V and J ends lost 6 bases and 5 bases, in that order; junction bases with no gene match: 8. CDR3 length: 14 amino acids. Looked up from germline, CDR1 is KGHDR and CDR2 is SFDVKD. CDR3 nucleotides: TGTGCCACCAGTCATGACAGGGTTGGGTATGGCTACACCTTC. Translated, it gives CATSHDRVGYGYTF.

The chain couples TRBV4-1 to TRBJ2-6; TRBD1 agrees at 12 bases. V dropped 1 base and J dropped 4; count of bases not matched to a gene: 5. The germline gives CDR1 MGHRA, CDR2 YSYEKL. This CDR3 spans 18 amino acids. This CDR3 reads CASSQAGQGALGANVLTF. In DNA, the CDR3 is TGCGCCAGCAGCCAAGCGGGACAGGGGGCGCTCGGGGCCAACGTCCTGACTTTC.

The rearrangement joins TRBV5-6 to TRBJ2-1; D is possibly TRBD1 (5 bases). V was cut by 1 base and J by 10 bases, with 9 bases left in between. The CDR3 totals 12 residues. The germline V gene has CDR1 SGHDT and CDR2 YYEEEE. The CDR3 nucleotides read TGTGCCAGCAGCTTGAAGGGGTGGGAGCAGTTCTTC. Translation gives CASSLKGWEQFF.

In DNA form, the CDR3 reads TGTGCCAGCAGGGGAGGTGCAGACACTGAAGCTTTCTTT. Residues: CASRGGADTEAFF. The V call is TRBV7-9, the J call TRBJ1-1; D is unclear. Germline CDR1 and CDR2: SEHNR and FQNEAQ (reference sequence). The CDR3 spans 13 residues. Between the trimmed V and J ends, which lost 6 bases and 3 bases, there was a span of 11 bases.

The genes are TRBV5-1 and TRBJ2-4; D ambiguous. This CDR3 region has 14 residues. Germline CDR1 SGHRS, CDR2 YFSETQ. The V end was cut by 4 bases, the J end by 6 bases, with 14 bases between. Written as DNA, the CDR3 is TGCGCCAGCAGCCCAGTGTTGAAGGGAAACATTCAGTACTTC. Residues: CASSPVLKGNIQYF.